These 7 T cell receptor beta chains were sequenced from one sample in a study of blood T cell repertoires in COVID-19. Assay: immunoSEQ multiplex PCR; the TCRdb copy retains only in-frame clones and omits some. Counted here are hundreds of thousands of clones, approximately 85% occurring once; the ten biggest clones make up approximately 5.1%. The sequenced material came from peripheral blood. The receptor source for this set is a man aged 45-60 years with active or convalescent COVID-19.

V is TRBV28 and J is TRBJ2-7, with 10 positions matching TRBD1. Unmatched junction bases numbered 8, after V lost 7 bases and J lost 2 bases. The germline CDR1 and CDR2 sequences are MDHEN and SYDVKM. The CDR3 has 15 residues. The CDR3 loop is CASIPTGGLTYEQYF. As DNA, the CDR3 is TGTGCCAGCATCCCGACAGGGGGCCTTACCTACGAGCAGTACTTC.

The chain joins TRBV19 to TRBJ1-2, with TRBD1 matching over 7 bases. Trimming took 7 bases from V and 3 from J; bases not matched to a gene: 5. From germline, CDR1 is LNHDA and CDR2 SQIVND (reference sequence). The CDR3 is made up of 13 amino acids. The CDR3 is CASTGTAHYGYTF. CDR3 in DNA: TGTGCCAGTACAGGGACAGCACACTATGGCTACACCTTC.

The J gene is TRBJ2-2, the V gene TRBV28; D is possibly TRBD1 (5 bases). Deletions cut 5 bases from V and 6 bases from J, with 13 bases between. Germline V gene sequence: CDR1 MDHEN, CDR2 SYDVKM. CDR3 length: 14 residues. The CDR3 region is CASSAGIPAGELFF. Written as DNA, the CDR3 is TGTGCCAGCAGTGCAGGGATCCCGGCCGGGGAGCTGTTTTTT.

The chain joins TRBV12-5 to TRBJ1-1; possible D gene TRBD1, 5 bases. This CDR3 has 15 amino acids. The V gene lost 5 bases and the J gene lost 1 base, with 14 bases spanning the gap. CDR1 is LGHNT and CDR2 is FRNRAP in the germline V gene. CDR3 nucleotides: TGTGCTAGTGGTCTGGGCGGTAGGGGGAACACTGAAGCTTTCTTT. Protein product: CASGLGGRGNTEAFF.

The V and J genes are TRBV4-1 and TRBJ1-4; TRBD1 matches 10 bases. Losses at the gene ends were 0 bases for V and 10 bases for J; bases not matched to a gene: 8. The CDR3 has 16 amino acids. CDR1 MGHRA and CDR2 YSYEKL come from the germline V gene. The CDR3 DNA sequence: TGCGCCAGCAGCCAAGAGGGGACAGGGGTAGTAGGAAAACTGTTTTTT. Amino acids: CASSQEGTGVVGKLFF.

The genes are TRBV19 and TRBJ2-1; 14 positions match TRBD2. The CDR3 runs 18 residues. V gave up 6 bases and J gave up 0 bases; unmatched junction bases: 7. Germline CDR1 and CDR2: LNHDA and SQIVND (reference sequence). The CDR3 loop reads CASSPGTSGSGSYNEQFF. The CDR3 DNA reads as TGTGCCAGTAGCCCAGGGACTAGCGGGAGTGGCTCCTACAATGAGCAGTTCTTC. The full variable domain, rest sourced from reference TRBV19 and TRBJ2-1, is DGGITQSPKYLFRKEGQNVTLSCEQNLNHDAMYWYRQDPGQGLRLIYYSQIVNDFQKGDIAEGYSVSREKKESFPLTVTSAQKNPTAFYLCASSPGTSGSGSYNEQFFGPGTRLTVL.

The rearrangement links TRBV27 to TRBJ2-7, with unresolved D. The V gene lost 7 bases and the J gene lost 0 bases, with 13 bases spanning the gap. The CDR3 consists of 14 residues. Germline V gene lookup returns CDR1 MNHEY and CDR2 SMNVEV (reference sequence). The CDR3 is CASKPARSSYEQYF. The CDR3 DNA sequence: TGTGCCAGCAAGCCTGCGCGGAGCTCCTACGAGCAGTACTTC.